This T cell receptor beta chain was captured by sequencing in a study of blood T cell repertoires in COVID-19 (dated by TCRdb to the early 2020s). Broadly, across the study: Collaborator samples came from the United States, Italy and Spain and covered acute and convalescent phases of COVID-19. Where available, HLA class I and class II types were obtained from metadata supplied by the sample provider rather than from assay-based typing. The repertoires were released in a freely available public database meant as a resource for research on the immune response to SARS-CoV-2. Nearly every sample came with metadata listing a de-identified subject ID, COVID-19 status, age in years and sex. Deeply sampled blood TCRbeta repertoires from subjects exposed to, actively infected with, or recovered from COVID-19 were included in the dataset. The material from the prospective study consisted of cDNA or gDNA derived from T cells, B-cell-depleted T cells, or PBMCs. The samples were drawn from two sources: the first 160 participants of the ongoing ImmuneRACE study, and some 1,300 subjects contributed by 6 global collaborators.

What the work shows at the level of the full study, not this receptor alone: The quantity of clinical and demographic metadata differed by source and by participant and was supplied without curation.

At one collaborating source in Seattle, patients were enrolled during active infection and were followed longitudinally through the course of disease. The collaborating institutions used their own protocols to collect whole blood in K2EDTA tubes. For TCRbeta analysis, collaborators shipped samples in one of three forms: frozen whole blood, isolated PBMCs, or DNA extracted from either of those sample types. In regard to this clone: Its antigen remains unidentified. No base quality information exists; no much larger clone differs at one position.

The immunoSEQ Assay, a bias-controlled multiplex PCR, was used to amplify TCRbeta CDR3 regions from genomic DNA. Turning to the authors' computational methods: The number of nucleated cells in each sample was estimated from the amplification of reference gene primers within the assay. To quantify the absolute abundance of each unique TCRbeta CDR3 rearrangement, sequence reads were collapsed and filtered. For each sample, productive Simpson clonality was calculated as the square root of Simpson's diversity index over productive rearrangements. TCRdb holds this immuneACCESS table with in-frame rearrangements only. Some clones are missing; in checked studies, unresolved V genes explain under half, and the rest has no known cause. V and J calls and clone size are as listed in that table; D and trimming were resolved from the DNA. In this sample the table shows approximately 170,000 clones, 70% to 90% of which occur a single time. The ten largest account for about 8.1% of the sample.

Trimming costs V 7 bases and J 0 bases, and their ends lie 13 bases apart. For CDR1 and CDR2, the germline V gene lists SNHLY and FYNNEI. The CDR3 starts with the cysteine, ends with the phenylalanine, and has 15 residues. The kept DNA is CDR3 alone, 45 bases in frame from the first base. The receptor was isolated from a woman at least 80 years old with COVID-19, enrolled during active disease. The rearrangement combines TRBV2 with TRBJ1-5, with no confidently assigned D gene. The material sequenced was peripheral blood. The sequenced DNA is TGTGCCAGCAAACAACAGCTGAATAGCAATCAGCCCCAGCATTTT. This translates into CASKQQLNSNQPQHF.